Following are 3 T cell receptor beta chains from one sample sequenced in a study of blood T cells in healthy people across ages. Together with a sample-barcoded 5' primer, a J-beta primer mix was included in a second PCR lasting roughly 6 to 12 cycles. MiXCR, run by TCRdb on the 5' RACE reads, gives a single entry per CDR3 protein. Altogether 920,000 or so distinct CDR3 sequences are present, around 45% being singletons, with the ten largest covering 18%. The sample consisted of blood. Receptors originate from a woman between 55 and 75 years old in good health.

This clonotype has only a few counts. The V and J genes are TRBV7-6 and TRBJ2-7; TRBD1 matches at 10 bases. Trimming removed 1 base from V and 4 bases from J; junction bases left unmatched: 7. Germline V lookup: CDR1 SGHVS, CDR2 FNYEAQ. The CDR3 is 16 residues long. CDR3 sequence: CASSLVPGQGQYEQYF. The CDR3 DNA reads TGTGCCAGCAGCTTAGTTCCGGGACAGGGGCAGTACGAGCAGTACTTC.

This chain uses TRBV24-1 with TRBJ2-7, with D perhaps matching TRBD2 (7 bases). The J call may be in error: the DNA end matches TRBJ2-5 better. CDR3 size: 16 residues. Germline V CDR1 and CDR2: KGHDR, SFDVKD. CDR3 nucleotide sequence: TGTGCCACCAGTGATTGGGGGGGCCTCTTACAAGAGACCCAGTACTTC. Residues: CATSDWGGLLQETQYF.

V and J are TRBV7-9 and TRBJ2-7; possibly TRBD1 for D (6 bases). The length of the CDR3 is 14 residues. Trimming removed 3 bases at V and 2 bases at J, with 11 bases between. The germline V gene encodes CDR1 SEHNR and CDR2 FQNEAQ (reference sequence). The CDR3 here is CASSFQGPAYEQYF. DNA for the CDR3: TGTGCCAGCAGCTTCCAGGGGCCTGCCTACGAGCAGTACTTC.